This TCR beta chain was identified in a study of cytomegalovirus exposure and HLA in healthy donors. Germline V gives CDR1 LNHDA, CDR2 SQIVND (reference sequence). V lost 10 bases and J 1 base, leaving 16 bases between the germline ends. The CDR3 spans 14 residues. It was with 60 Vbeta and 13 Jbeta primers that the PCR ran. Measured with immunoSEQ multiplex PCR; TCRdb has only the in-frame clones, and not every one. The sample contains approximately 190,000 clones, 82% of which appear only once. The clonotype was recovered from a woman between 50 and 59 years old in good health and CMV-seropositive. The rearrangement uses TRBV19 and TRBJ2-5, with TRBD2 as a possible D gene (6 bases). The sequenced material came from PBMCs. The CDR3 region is CATLGPGAQETQYF. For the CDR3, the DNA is TGTGCCACCTTGGGACCGGGAGCCCAAGAGACCCAGTACTTC.